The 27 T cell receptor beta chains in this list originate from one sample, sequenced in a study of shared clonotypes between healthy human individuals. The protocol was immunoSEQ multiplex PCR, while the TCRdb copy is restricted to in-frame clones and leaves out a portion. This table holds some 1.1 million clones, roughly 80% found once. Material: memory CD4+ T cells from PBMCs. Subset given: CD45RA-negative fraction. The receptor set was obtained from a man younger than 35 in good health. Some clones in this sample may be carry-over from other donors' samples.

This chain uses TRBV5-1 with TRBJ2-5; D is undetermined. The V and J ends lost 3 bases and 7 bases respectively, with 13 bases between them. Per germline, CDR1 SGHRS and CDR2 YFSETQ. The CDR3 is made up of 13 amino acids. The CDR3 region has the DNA TGCGCCAGCAGCTCAACCCCCACCGGGACCCAGTACTTC. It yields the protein CASSSTPTGTQYF.

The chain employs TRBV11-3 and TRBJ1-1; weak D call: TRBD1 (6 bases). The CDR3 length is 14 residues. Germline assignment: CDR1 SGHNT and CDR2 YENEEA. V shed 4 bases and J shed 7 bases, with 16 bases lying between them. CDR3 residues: CASSSVREGGEAFF. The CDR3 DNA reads TGTGCCAGCAGCTCCGTCAGGGAGGGGGGTGAAGCTTTCTTT.

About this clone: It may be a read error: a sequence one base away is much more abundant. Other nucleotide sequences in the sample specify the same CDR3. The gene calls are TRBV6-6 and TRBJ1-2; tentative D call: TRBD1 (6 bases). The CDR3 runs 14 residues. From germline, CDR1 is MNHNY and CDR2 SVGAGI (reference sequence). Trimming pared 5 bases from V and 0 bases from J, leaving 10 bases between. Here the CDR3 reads CASSPGTTNYGYTF. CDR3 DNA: TGTGCCAGCAGTCCGGGGACAACTAACTATGGCTACACCTTC.

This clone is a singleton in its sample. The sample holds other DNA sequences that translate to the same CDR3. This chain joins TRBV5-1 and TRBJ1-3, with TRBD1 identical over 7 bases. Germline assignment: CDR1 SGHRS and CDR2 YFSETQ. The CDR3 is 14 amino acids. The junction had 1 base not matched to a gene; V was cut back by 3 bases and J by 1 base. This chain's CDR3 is CASSSTGSGNTIYF. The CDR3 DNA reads TGCGCCAGCAGCTCGACAGGGTCTGGAAACACCATATATTTT. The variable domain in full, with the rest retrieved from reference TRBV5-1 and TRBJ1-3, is KAGVTQTPRYLIKTRGQQVTLSCSPISGHRSVSWYQQTPGQGLQFLFEYFSETQRNKGNFPGRFSGRQFSNSRSEMNVSTLELGDSALYLCASSSTGSGNTIYFGEGSWLTVV.

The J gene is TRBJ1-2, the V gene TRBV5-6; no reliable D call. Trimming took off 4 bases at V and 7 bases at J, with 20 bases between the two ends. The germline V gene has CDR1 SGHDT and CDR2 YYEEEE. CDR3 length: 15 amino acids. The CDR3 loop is CASSHTLPRGFGYTF. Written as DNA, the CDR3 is TGTGCCAGCAGCCATACCCTCCCTAGAGGCTTTGGCTACACCTTC.

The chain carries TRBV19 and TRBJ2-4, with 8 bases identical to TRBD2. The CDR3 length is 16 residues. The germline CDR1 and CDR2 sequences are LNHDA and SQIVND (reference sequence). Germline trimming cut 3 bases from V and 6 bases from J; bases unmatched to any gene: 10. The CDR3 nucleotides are TGTGCCAGTAGTATGGCGGGACTAGGAATTGGAAACATTCAGTACTTC. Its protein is CASSMAGLGIGNIQYF.

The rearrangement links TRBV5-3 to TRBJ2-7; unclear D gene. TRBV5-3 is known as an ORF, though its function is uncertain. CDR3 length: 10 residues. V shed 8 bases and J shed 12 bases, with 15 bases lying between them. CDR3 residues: CASPARSGYF. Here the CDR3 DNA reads TGTGCCAGTCCGGCCCGCTCAGGGTACTTC.

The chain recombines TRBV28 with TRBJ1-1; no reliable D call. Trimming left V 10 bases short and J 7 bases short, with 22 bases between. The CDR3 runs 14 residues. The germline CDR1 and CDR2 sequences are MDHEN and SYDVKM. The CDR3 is CATGAAARRVEAFF. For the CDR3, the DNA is TGTGCCACCGGCGCGGCAGCAAGAAGAGTTGAAGCTTTCTTT.

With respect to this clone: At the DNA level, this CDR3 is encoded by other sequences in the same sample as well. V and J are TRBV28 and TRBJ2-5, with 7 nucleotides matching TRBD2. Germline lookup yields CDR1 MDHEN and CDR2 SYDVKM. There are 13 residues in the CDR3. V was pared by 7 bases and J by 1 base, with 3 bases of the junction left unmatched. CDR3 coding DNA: TGTGCCAGCAATAGGGAGGGCCAAGAGACCCAGTACTTC. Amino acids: CASNREGQETQYF.

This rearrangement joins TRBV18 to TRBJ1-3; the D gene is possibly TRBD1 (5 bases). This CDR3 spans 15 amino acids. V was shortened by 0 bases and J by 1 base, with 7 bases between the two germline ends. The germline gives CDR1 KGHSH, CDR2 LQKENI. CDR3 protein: CASSPPGDSGNTIYF. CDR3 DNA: TGTGCCAGCTCACCACCAGGGGATTCTGGAAACACCATATATTTT.

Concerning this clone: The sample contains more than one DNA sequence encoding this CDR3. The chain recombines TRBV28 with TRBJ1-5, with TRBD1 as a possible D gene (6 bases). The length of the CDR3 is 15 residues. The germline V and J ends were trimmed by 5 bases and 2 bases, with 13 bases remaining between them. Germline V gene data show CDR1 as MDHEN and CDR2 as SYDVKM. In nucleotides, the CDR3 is TGTGCCAGCAGTCCACAGGGCATGGGCAATCAGCCCCAGCATTTT. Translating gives CASSPQGMGNQPQHF.

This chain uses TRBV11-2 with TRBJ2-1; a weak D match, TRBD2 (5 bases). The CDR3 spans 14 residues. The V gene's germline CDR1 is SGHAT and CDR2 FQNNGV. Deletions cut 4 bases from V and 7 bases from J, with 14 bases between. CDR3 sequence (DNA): TGTGCCAGCAGCTCACCATTAGCGATAAATGAGCAGTTCTTC. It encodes CASSSPLAINEQFF.

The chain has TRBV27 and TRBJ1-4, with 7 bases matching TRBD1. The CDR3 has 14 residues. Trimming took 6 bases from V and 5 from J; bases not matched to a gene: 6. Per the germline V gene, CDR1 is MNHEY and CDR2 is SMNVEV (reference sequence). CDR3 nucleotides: TGTGCCAGCAGGGAAAGGGGGCGAAATGAAAAACTGTTTTTT. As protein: CASRERGRNEKLFF.

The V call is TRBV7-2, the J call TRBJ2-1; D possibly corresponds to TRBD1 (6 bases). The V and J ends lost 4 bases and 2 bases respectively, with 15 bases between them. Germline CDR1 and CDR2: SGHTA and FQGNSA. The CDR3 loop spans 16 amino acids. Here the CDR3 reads CASSSRRGRAYNEQFF. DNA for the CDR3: TGTGCCAGCAGCTCCCGCAGGGGAAGGGCCTACAATGAGCAGTTCTTC.

In DNA form, the CDR3 reads TGCAGTGCGAAAGGTCGGGACAGGCAGTACTTC. This encodes CSAKGRDRQYF. The genes are TRBV20-1 and TRBJ2-7; 7 positions agree with TRBD1. Germline-derived CDR1 and CDR2 are DFQATT and SNEGSKA (reference sequence). Trimming removed 6 bases from V and 9 bases from J; junction bases left unmatched: 8. CDR3 length: 11 residues.

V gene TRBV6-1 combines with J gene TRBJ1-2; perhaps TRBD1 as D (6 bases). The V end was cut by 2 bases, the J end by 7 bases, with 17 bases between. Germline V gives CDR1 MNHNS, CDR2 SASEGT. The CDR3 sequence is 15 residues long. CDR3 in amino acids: CASSEQGSGRRGYTF. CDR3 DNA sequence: TGTGCCAGCAGTGAACAGGGGTCAGGGCGGCGTGGCTACACCTTC.

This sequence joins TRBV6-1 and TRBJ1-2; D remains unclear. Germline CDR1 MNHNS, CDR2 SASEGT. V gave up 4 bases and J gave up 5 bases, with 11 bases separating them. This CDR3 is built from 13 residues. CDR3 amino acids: CASSATWVYGYTF. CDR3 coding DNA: TGTGCCAGCAGTGCGACGTGGGTATATGGCTACACCTTC.

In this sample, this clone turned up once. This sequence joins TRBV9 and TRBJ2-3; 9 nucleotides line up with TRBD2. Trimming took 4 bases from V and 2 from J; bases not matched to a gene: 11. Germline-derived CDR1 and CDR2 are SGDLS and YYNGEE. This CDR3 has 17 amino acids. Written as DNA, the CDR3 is TGTGCCAGCAGCCCCGCTTCCACTAGCGGGTACACAGATACGCAGTATTTT. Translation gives CASSPASTSGYTDTQYF.

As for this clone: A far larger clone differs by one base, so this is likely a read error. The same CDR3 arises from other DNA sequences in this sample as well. CDR3 coding DNA: TGTGCCAGCAGTGAAGGGGCAGGAGGCTCCTACGAGCAGTACTTC. This gives the protein CASSEGAGGSYEQYF. J is TRBJ2-7 and V is TRBV6-1, with a weak D call TRBD2 (5 bases). Germline CDR1 is MNHNS and CDR2 is SASEGT. The CDR3 extends over 15 amino acids. Trimming pared 1 base from V and 0 bases from J, leaving 10 bases between.

CDR3 amino acids: CAISPSGQGSSGANVLTF. CDR3 nucleotide sequence: TGTGCCATCAGTCCCTCGGGGCAGGGTAGCTCTGGGGCCAACGTCCTGACTTTC. The rearrangement uses TRBV10-3 and TRBJ2-6, with D possibly being TRBD1 or TRBD2 (5 bases each). The CDR3 extends over 18 amino acids. V dropped 5 bases and J dropped 0 bases, with 17 bases sitting between them. The germline V gene has CDR1 ENHRY and CDR2 SYGVKD.

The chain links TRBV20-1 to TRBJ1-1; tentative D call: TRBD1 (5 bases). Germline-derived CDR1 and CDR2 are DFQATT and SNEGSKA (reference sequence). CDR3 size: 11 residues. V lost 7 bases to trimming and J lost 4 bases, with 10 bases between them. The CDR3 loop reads CSVNGGTEAFF. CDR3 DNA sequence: TGCAGTGTTAACGGGGGCACTGAAGCTTTCTTT.

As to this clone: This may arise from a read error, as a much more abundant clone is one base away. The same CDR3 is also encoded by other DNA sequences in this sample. In DNA, the CDR3 is TGTGCCAGCAGCCAAGCGGGCTCTGGAAACACCATATATTTT. It encodes CASSQAGSGNTIYF. The chain employs TRBV14 and TRBJ1-3; D gene unclear. Trimming took 1 base from V and 0 from J, leaving 4 bases between them. CDR3 length: 14 residues. Germline CDR1 is SGHDN and CDR2 is FVKESK.

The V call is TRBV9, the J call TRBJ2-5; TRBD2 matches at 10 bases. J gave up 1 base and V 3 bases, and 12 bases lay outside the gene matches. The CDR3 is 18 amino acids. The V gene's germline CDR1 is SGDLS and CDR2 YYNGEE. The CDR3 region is CASSESPSGSGGQETQYF. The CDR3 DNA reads TGTGCCAGCAGCGAAAGCCCTAGCGGGAGTGGAGGCCAAGAGACCCAGTACTTC.

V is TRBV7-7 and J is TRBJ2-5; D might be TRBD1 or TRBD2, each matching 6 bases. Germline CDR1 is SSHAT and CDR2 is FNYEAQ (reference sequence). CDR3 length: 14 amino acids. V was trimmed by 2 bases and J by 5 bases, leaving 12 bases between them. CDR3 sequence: CASSLTRGAETQYF. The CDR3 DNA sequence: TGTGCCAGCAGCTTAACTAGGGGGGCGGAGACCCAGTACTTC.

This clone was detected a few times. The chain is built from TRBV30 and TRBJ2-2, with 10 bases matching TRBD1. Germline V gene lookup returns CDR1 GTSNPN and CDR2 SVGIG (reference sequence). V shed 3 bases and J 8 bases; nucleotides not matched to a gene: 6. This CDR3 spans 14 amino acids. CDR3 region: CAWRGQGGFGELFF. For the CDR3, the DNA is TGTGCCTGGAGAGGACAGGGGGGATTTGGGGAGCTGTTTTTT.

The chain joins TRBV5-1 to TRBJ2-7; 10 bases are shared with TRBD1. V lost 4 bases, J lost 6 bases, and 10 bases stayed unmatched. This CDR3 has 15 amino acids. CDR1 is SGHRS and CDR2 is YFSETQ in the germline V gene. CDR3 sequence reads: CASSHPLGTGVEQYF. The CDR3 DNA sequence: TGCGCCAGCAGCCACCCACTTGGGACAGGGGTCGAGCAGTACTTC. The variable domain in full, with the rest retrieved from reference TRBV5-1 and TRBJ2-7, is KAGVTQTPRYLIKTRGQQVTLSCSPISGHRSVSWYQQTPGQGLQFLFEYFSETQRNKGNFPGRFSGRQFSNSRSEMNVSTLELGDSALYLCASSHPLGTGVEQYFGPGTRLTVT.

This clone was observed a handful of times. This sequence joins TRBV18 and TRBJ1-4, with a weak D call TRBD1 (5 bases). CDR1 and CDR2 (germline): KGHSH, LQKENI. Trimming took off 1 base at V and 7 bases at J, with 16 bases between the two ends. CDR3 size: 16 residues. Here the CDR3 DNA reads TGTGCCAGCTCACCACATGCCCAGGGATCTGGTGAAAAACTGTTTTTT. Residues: CASSPHAQGSGEKLFF.